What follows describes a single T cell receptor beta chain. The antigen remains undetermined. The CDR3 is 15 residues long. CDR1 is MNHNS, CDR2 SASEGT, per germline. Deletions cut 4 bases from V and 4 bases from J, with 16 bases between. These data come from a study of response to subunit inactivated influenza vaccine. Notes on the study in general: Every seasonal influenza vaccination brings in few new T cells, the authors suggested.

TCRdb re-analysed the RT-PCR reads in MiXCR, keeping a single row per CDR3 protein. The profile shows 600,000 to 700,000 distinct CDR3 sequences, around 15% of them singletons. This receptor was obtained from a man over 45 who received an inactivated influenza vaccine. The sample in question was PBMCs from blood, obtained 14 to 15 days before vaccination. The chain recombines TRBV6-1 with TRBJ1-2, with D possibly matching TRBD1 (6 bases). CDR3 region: CASSAEAGTFYGYTF. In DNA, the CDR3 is TGTGCCAGCAGTGCTGAGGCCGGGACATTCTATGGCTACACCTTC.